The 23 T cell receptor beta chains below come from one sample, sequenced in a study of CD8 T cells in Susac syndrome. With random hexamers, reverse transcription was performed on roughly 0.5 to 1 ug of RNA. TCRdb called the immunoSEQ multiplex PCR reads again in MiXCR, with one record for every CDR3 protein. Of about 280,000 distinct CDR3 sequences listed, approximately 81% are singletons. The sequencing input was CD8+ T cells from PBMCs. The source is a human donor with multiple sclerosis.

This chain joins TRBV28 and TRBJ2-5; 9 nucleotides match TRBD2. CDR1 and CDR2 from the germline V gene are MDHEN and SYDVKM. The length of the CDR3 is 15 residues. The V gene end was trimmed by 8 bases and the J gene end by 4 bases; junction bases not matched to a gene: 11. CDR3 loop: CASALGSGRGETQYF. CDR3 DNA sequence: TGTGCCAGCGCTTTGGGTAGCGGGAGAGGAGAGACCCAGTACTTC.

V usage is TRBV4-1 and J usage is TRBJ2-2; the match to TRBD2 covers 8 bases. The CDR3 totals 16 residues. The germline gives CDR1 MGHRA, CDR2 YSYEKL. Losses at the gene ends were 4 bases for V and 7 bases for J; bases not matched to a gene: 11. CDR3 DNA: TGCGCCAGCAGCCGAATTAGAGCGGGAGCAATCGGGGAGCTGTTTTTT. Its translation is CASSRIRAGAIGELFF.

The chain joins TRBV7-9 to TRBJ1-3, with 7 nucleotides matching TRBD1. V shed 6 bases, J shed 3 bases, and the junction held 11 bases outside the gene matches. Germline V gene data show CDR1 as SEHNR and CDR2 as FQNEAQ (reference sequence). The CDR3 length is 16 residues. The CDR3: CASSFPRDSFGNTIYF. In nucleotides, the CDR3 is TGTGCCAGCAGTTTCCCCCGGGACAGCTTTGGAAACACCATATATTTT.

This clonotype was observed a few times. The V call is TRBV27, the J call TRBJ2-7; TRBD2 matches 7 bases. After removal of 8 bases from V and 6 bases from J, the junction contained 16 bases not matched to a gene. The CDR3 has 15 amino acids. From germline, CDR1 is MNHEY and CDR2 SMNVEV (reference sequence). Here the CDR3 DNA reads TGTGCCAGCGCACCCTTGGCGGGAGCGTCGGGCGAGCAGTACTTC. This translates into CASAPLAGASGEQYF.

The rearrangement links TRBV19 to TRBJ1-1; perhaps TRBD1 as D (5 bases). Germline V gives CDR1 LNHDA, CDR2 SQIVND (reference sequence). The length of the CDR3 is 14 residues. V dropped 7 bases and J dropped 4 bases, with 16 bases sitting between them. DNA of the CDR3: TGTGCCAGTATTCCCGAGCGACAGTTCACTGAAGCTTTCTTT. It codes for CASIPERQFTEAFF.

This chain connects TRBV9 to TRBJ2-7; D is unclear. CDR3 length: 16 residues. Deletions cut 4 bases from V and 0 bases from J, with 17 bases between. CDR1 SGDLS and CDR2 YYNGEE come from the germline V gene. Here the CDR3 DNA reads TGTGCCAGCAGCCCTTCTCATGGCGTGAGCTCCTACGAGCAGTACTTC. The encoded protein is CASSPSHGVSSYEQYF.

A single count supports this clonotype. The chain combines TRBV19 with TRBJ2-7, with 8 bases identical to TRBD1. CDR1 LNHDA and CDR2 SQIVND come from the germline V gene (reference sequence). V lost 3 bases to trimming and J lost 2 bases; unmatched junction nucleotides: 6. This CDR3 is built from 15 residues. The CDR3: CASSIAGTGTYEQYF. DNA of the CDR3: TGTGCCAGTAGTATCGCCGGGACAGGCACCTACGAGCAGTACTTC.

This clonotype came up a few times. This rearrangement joins TRBV6-1 to TRBJ1-2, with 7 nucleotides matching TRBD1. Germline V lookup: CDR1 MNHNS, CDR2 SASEGT. There are 12 residues in the CDR3. With V trimmed by 8 bases and J by 5 bases, 5 bases remained unmatched. CDR3 sequence reads: CASVTGDYGYTF. CDR3 DNA sequence: TGTGCCAGCGTAACAGGGGATTATGGCTACACCTTC.

V and J are TRBV12-3 or TRBV12-4 and TRBJ2-1; 16 nucleotides match TRBD2. The CDR3 has 15 residues. The J segment lost 8 bases and the V segment lost 4 bases, leaving 2 bases of the junction unmatched. CDR3: CASSSGLAGGDEQFF. The CDR3 DNA follows: TGTGCCAGCAGTTCGGGACTAGCGGGAGGGGATGAGCAGTTCTTC.

The genes are TRBV13 and TRBJ2-5; TRBD2 matches 10 bases. Germline lookup yields CDR1 PRHDT and CDR2 FYEKMQ (reference sequence). J gave up 4 bases and V 4 bases, and 3 bases lay outside the gene matches. The CDR3 has 14 residues. In DNA form, the CDR3 reads TGTGCCAGCAGCTCAGAGCGGGAGGGAGAGACCCAGTACTTC. Translated: CASSSEREGETQYF.

The V gene is TRBV3-1, the J gene TRBJ2-1; D may correspond to TRBD1 or TRBD2 (5 bases each). Trimming took off 0 bases at V and 15 bases at J, with 24 bases between the two ends. This CDR3 contains 16 residues. CDR1 and CDR2 (germline): LGHDT, YNNKEL (reference sequence). The CDR3 nucleotides read TGTGCCAGCAGCCAAGATTTTACCGGGACGGTTTGGGGTAGGTTCTTC. Residues: CASSQDFTGTVWGRFF.

This chain links TRBV27 with TRBJ1-4, with D possibly being TRBD1 (5 bases). CDR3 length: 12 residues. V was clipped by 3 bases and J by 11 bases, with 10 bases between them. Germline V CDR1 and CDR2: MNHEY, SMNVEV (reference sequence). CDR3 DNA: TGTGCCAGCAGTTTGGAGGGACGGAAACTGTTTTTT. Translation gives CASSLEGRKLFF.

In nucleotides, the CDR3 is TGTGCCAGCAGCCCCTCCGGCGGGGAAGCTTCCTACGAGCAGTACTTC. This translates into CASSPSGGEASYEQYF. This sequence joins TRBV6-1 and TRBJ2-7; possibly TRBD2 for D (6 bases). The germline gives CDR1 MNHNS, CDR2 SASEGT. The CDR3 covers 16 residues. V was shortened by 6 bases and J by 1 base, with 19 bases between the two germline ends.

This chain connects TRBV29-1 to TRBJ1-1; the D is unclear. CDR1 is SQVTM, CDR2 ANQGSEA, per germline. Between the trimmed V and J ends, which lost 2 bases and 5 bases, there was a span of 12 bases. The CDR3 length is 13 residues. CDR3 in DNA: TGCAGCGTTGAATTTGGGATTAAGACTGAAGCTTTCTTT. Translated, it gives CSVEFGIKTEAFF.

This rearrangement joins TRBV24-1 to TRBJ1-2; a possible D gene is TRBD1 (5 bases). Looked up from germline, CDR1 is KGHDR and CDR2 is SFDVKD. The CDR3 is made up of 14 amino acids. Trimming pared 3 bases from V and 4 bases from J, leaving 11 bases between. The CDR3 DNA sequence: TGTGCCACCAGTGATCGCGGGGGGTTCTATGGCTACACCTTC. Translation: CATSDRGGFYGYTF.

The J gene is TRBJ2-3, the V gene TRBV28; TRBD1 matches at 7 bases. CDR3 length: 13 residues. Germline loops: CDR1 MDHEN, CDR2 SYDVKM. V trimming: 8 bases; J trimming: 2 bases; junction bases outside the gene matches: 4. Written as DNA, the CDR3 is TGTGCCAGCGGGGACAGCCACACAGATACGCAGTATTTT. It is translated as CASGDSHTDTQYF. Using reference TRBV28 and TRBJ2-3 for the parts outside the CDR3, the full variable domain is DVKVTQSSRYLVKRTGEKVFLECVQDMDHENMFWYRQDPGLGLRLIYFSYDVKMKEKGDIPEGYSVSREKKERFSLILESASTNQTSMYLCASGDSHTDTQYFGPGTRLTVL.

This clonotype occurred many times. The chain joins TRBV27 to TRBJ2-7, with D perhaps matching TRBD1 or TRBD2 (5 bases each). CDR1 and CDR2 from the germline V gene are MNHEY and SMNVEV (reference sequence). With 8 bases removed from V and 4 bases from J, the gap between germline ends came to 12 bases. The CDR3 totals 12 residues. The CDR3 loop reads CASSLRGYEQYF. For the CDR3, the DNA is TGTGCCAGCTCACTGAGGGGATACGAGCAGTACTTC.

The chain has TRBV7-9 and TRBJ1-5, with 7 bases fitting TRBD1. V lost 3 bases and J lost 8; bases outside the gene matches: 16. The CDR3 consists of 17 residues. Germline assignment: CDR1 SEHNR and CDR2 FQNEAQ (reference sequence). This CDR3 is CASSFCDRAGCWEPQHF. CDR3 DNA sequence: TGTGCCAGCAGCTTTTGCGACAGGGCCGGTTGTTGGGAGCCCCAGCATTTT. Full variable domain (remainder filled in from reference TRBV7-9 and TRBJ1-5): DTGVSQNPRHKITKRGQNVTFRCDPISEHNRLYWYRQTLGQGPEFLTYFQNEAQLEKSRLLSDRFSAERPKGSFSTLEIQRTEQGDSAMYLCASSFCDRAGCWEPQHFGDGTRLSIL.

This clonotype was seen only a few times. The chain employs TRBV7-9 and TRBJ2-1, with 14 bases aligning to TRBD2. CDR1 and CDR2 (germline): SEHNR, FQNEAQ (reference sequence). The V gene end was trimmed by 4 bases and the J gene end by 5 bases; junction bases not matched to a gene: 7. The CDR3 extends over 17 amino acids. This CDR3 reads CASSSGLAGGRNNEQFF. DNA for the CDR3: TGTGCCAGCAGCTCTGGACTAGCGGGAGGCCGGAACAATGAGCAGTTCTTC. The variable domain in full, completed from reference TRBV7-9 and TRBJ2-1, reads DTGVSQNPRHKITKRGQNVTFRCDPISEHNRLYWYRQTLGQGPEFLTYFQNEAQLEKSRLLSDRFSAERPKGSFSTLEIQRTEQGDSAMYLCASSSGLAGGRNNEQFFGPGTRLTVL.

The V and J genes are TRBV27 and TRBJ2-5, with no clear D. CDR3 length: 16 amino acids. Per germline, CDR1 MNHEY and CDR2 SMNVEV (reference sequence). V was trimmed by 2 bases and J by 1 base, leaving 14 bases between them. The CDR3 spells CASSLGQGAFQETQYF. CDR3 bases: TGTGCCAGCAGTTTAGGCCAAGGTGCATTCCAAGAGACCCAGTACTTC.

This chain links TRBV11-2 with TRBJ1-1; 7 nucleotides match TRBD1. CDR1 SGHAT and CDR2 FQNNGV come from the germline V gene. CDR3 length: 14 amino acids. Germline trimming cut 5 bases from V and 6 bases from J; bases unmatched to any gene: 9. In DNA form, the CDR3 reads TGTGCCAGCAGCCCCAGGGGGTTTGGTGCTGAAGCTTTCTTT. Its translation is CASSPRGFGAEAFF.

The chain joins TRBV13 to TRBJ2-3, with unresolved D. The CDR3 loop spans 13 amino acids. The V end was cut by 5 bases, the J end by 2 bases, with 8 bases between. Germline assignment: CDR1 PRHDT and CDR2 FYEKMQ (reference sequence). The CDR3 sequence: CASSEADTDTQYF. CDR3 coding DNA: TGTGCCAGCAGCGAGGCCGACACAGATACGCAGTATTTT. Looking up the rest from reference TRBV13 and TRBJ2-3 gives the full variable domain: AAGVIQSPRHLIKEKRETATLKCYPIPRHDTVYWYQQGPGQDPQFLISFYEKMQSDKGSIPDRFSAQQFSDYHSELNMSSLELGDSALYFCASSEADTDTQYFGPGTRLTVL.

This CDR3 is CSVVRDSGYTF. Here the CDR3 DNA reads TGCAGCGTTGTCAGGGACAGTGGCTACACCTTC. The chain has TRBV29-1 and TRBJ1-2; 7 bases are shared with TRBD1. This CDR3 is built from 11 residues. CDR1 and CDR2 (germline): SQVTM, ANQGSEA. Trimming at V came to 4 bases and at J to 7 bases, leaving 3 bases not matched to a gene.